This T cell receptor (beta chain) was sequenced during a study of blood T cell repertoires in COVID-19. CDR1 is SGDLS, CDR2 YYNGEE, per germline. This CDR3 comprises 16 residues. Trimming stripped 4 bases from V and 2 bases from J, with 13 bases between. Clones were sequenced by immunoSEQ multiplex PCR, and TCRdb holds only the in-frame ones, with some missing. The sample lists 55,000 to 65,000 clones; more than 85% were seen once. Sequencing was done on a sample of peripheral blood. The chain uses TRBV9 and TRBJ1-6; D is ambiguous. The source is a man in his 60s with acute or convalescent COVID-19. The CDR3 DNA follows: TGTGCCAGCAGCCCCAGGACGGGGACCTATAATTCACCCCTCCACTTT. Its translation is CASSPRTGTYNSPLHF.